A single T cell receptor (beta chain) is shown here with its context. Antigen unknown. Per germline, CDR1 SGHTA and CDR2 FQGNSA. There are 17 residues in the CDR3. This sample was included in a study of blood T cells in healthy people across ages. General study points: Per million T cells, TCR beta diversity dropped roughly linearly as age increased.

Per individual sample, total RNA of at least 6 micrograms was extracted. It was with a sample-barcoded 5' primer and a J-beta primer mix that a second PCR of roughly 7 to 12 cycles was run. TCRdb passed the 5' RACE reads through MiXCR, listing each CDR3 protein once. The sample lists about 580,000 distinct CDR3 sequences; roughly 43% were seen once. The chain combines TRBV7-2 with TRBJ2-1; TRBD1 matches 12 bases. The J call is uncertain, as TRBJ2-4 better fits the DNA end. This clonotype originated in an elderly man in good health. Sequencing was carried out using blood. The CDR3 loop is CASSLLSGTGGLYIQYF. The CDR3 DNA is TGTGCCAGCAGCTTATTGTCCGGGACAGGGGGCTTGTACATTCAGTACTTC.